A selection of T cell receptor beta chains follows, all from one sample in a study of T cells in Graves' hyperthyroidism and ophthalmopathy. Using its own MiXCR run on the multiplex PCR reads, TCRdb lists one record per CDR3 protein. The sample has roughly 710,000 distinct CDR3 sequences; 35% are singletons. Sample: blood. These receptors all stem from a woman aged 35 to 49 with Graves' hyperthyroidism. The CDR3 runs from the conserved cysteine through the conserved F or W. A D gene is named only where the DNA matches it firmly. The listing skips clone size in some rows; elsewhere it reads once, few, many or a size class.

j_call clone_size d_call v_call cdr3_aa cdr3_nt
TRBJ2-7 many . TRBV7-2 CASSFSPVPYEQYF TGTGCCAGCAGCTTTAGTCCGGTTCCCTACGAGCAGTACTTC
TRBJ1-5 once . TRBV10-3 CAISESDQKGPQHF TGTGCCATCAGTGAGTCTGACCAAAAGGGGCCCCAGCATTTT
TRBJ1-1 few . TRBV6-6 CASSYSRGGWGGTEAFF TGTGCCAGCAGTTACTCGAGGGGAGGGTGGGGAGGAACTGAAGCTTTCTTT
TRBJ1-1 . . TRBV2 CASSYSTVGTEAFF TGTGCCAGCAGTTACTCAACCGTAGGGACTGAGGCTTTCTTT
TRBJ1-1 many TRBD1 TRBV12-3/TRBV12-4 CASSLQGLENTEAFF TGTGCCAGCAGCCTACAGGGGTTGGAGAACACTGAAGCTTTCTTT
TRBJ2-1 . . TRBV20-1 CSAHRGPSYNEQFF TGCAGTGCCCACCGCGGACCCAGCTACAATGAGCAGTTCTTC
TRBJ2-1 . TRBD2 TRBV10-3 CAISATSGIGNEQFF TGTGCCATCAGTGCCACTAGCGGGATTGGGAATGAGCAGTTCTTC
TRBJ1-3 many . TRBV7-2 CASSLGRNSGNTIYF TGTGCCAGCAGCTTAGGCAGGAACTCTGGAAACACCATATATTTT
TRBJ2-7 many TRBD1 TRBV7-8 CASSLQGQGLYEQYF TGTGCCAGCAGCTTGCAGGGACAGGGGCTCTACGAGCAGTACTTC
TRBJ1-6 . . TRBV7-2 CASSLAKGGVLNSPLHF TGTGCCAGCAGCTTAGCGAAGGGGGGGGTCCTGAATTCACCCCTCCACTTT
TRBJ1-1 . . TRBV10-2 CAGSQGRMNTEAFF TGTGCCGGCAGTCAGGGTCGCATGAACACTGAAGCTTTCTTT
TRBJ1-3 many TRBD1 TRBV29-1 CSVEHRGKGSGNTIYF TGCAGCGTTGAACACAGGGGTAAGGGCTCTGGAAACACCATATATTTT
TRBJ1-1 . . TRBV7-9 CASSSYVAEAFF TGTGCCAGCAGCTCTTACGTCGCTGAAGCTTTCTTT
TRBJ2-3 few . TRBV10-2 CASGNSLGTDTQYF TGCGCCAGCGGAAACTCGCTGGGCACAGATACGCAGTATTTT
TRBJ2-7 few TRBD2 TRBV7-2 CASSQGTSGGAVREQYF TGTGCCAGCAGCCAAGGGACTAGCGGGGGGGCGGTACGCGAGCAGTACTTC
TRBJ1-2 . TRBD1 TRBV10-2 CASSEKVDRDGGSGGYTF TGCGCCAGCAGTGAGAAAGTGGACAGGGACGGGGGGAGCGGCGGCTACACCTTC
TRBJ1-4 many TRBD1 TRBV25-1 CASSELVRGQGAVWKLFF TGTGCCAGCAGTGAATTGGTGAGGGGACAGGGAGCCGTATGGAAACTGTTTTTT
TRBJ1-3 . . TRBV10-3 CAISYSMDSGNTIYF TGTGCCATCAGTTACTCGATGGACTCTGGAAACACCATATATTTT